This T cell receptor (beta chain) was identified during a study of healthy donors' naive CD4 and CD8 T cells. Study-wide results and limits: About 13% of CD4/CD8 propensity variance appeared explained by V, J and CDR3 charge.

J lost 5 bases, V lost 6 bases, and 5 bases had no gene match. Per the germline V gene, CDR1 is SNHLY and CDR2 is FYNNEI. The CDR3 has 14 residues. A linear amplification protocol produced the TCR libraries from about 450 ng of total RNA. Each CDR3 protein is one row after TCRdb ran MiXCR on the reads. The data show approximately 180,000 distinct CDR3 sequences, around 80% seen once. Concerning this clonotype: What it binds is unknown.

Naive CD4+ cells were sorted as CD4+CD8-CD45RO-CD45RA+; naive CD8+ as CD8+CD4-CD45RA+CD27bright. This receptor was obtained from a pool of human donors in good health; the sample pools cells from several healthy donors. The genes are TRBV2 and TRBJ2-5; 11 bases match TRBD1. The sequencing sample was made of naive CD4+ and CD8+ T cells sorted from blood, pooled from several donors. The CDR3 region is CASSGQGAWETQYF. The CDR3 bases are TGTGCCAGCAGCGGACAGGGGGCATGGGAGACCCAGTACTTC.